One sample yielded the 16 T cell receptor beta chains listed below, sequenced in a study of HIV-infected patients and healthy controls. Reverse transcription used approximately 500 ng RNA and constant-region primers for alpha and beta. Separate chain-specific third strand synthesis with multiplexing indices produced the alpha and beta libraries. TCRdb reprocessed the 5' RACE reads via MiXCR and lists one record per CDR3 protein. The sample has 18,000 or so distinct CDR3 sequences, 9% to 10% seen once; the top ten hold approximately 5.9%. All unsorted peripheral T cells were captured because whole blood was used without fractionation. The sample comprised blood. Receptors originate from an adult in good health.

This clonotype was seen a few times. The genes are TRBV9 and TRBJ2-3; D gene ambiguous. This CDR3 comprises 14 residues. Looked up from germline, CDR1 is SGDLS and CDR2 is YYNGEE. Deletions cut 0 bases from V and 1 base from J, with 6 bases between. In nucleotides, the CDR3 is TGTGCCAGCAGCGTAGGAGACGGCACAGATACGCAGTATTTT. The encoded protein is CASSVGDGTDTQYF.

This clonotype was picked up many times. The chain is built from TRBV2 and TRBJ2-2; D unclear. Trimming removed 5 bases from V and 1 base from J, with 2 bases in between. Looked up from germline, CDR1 is SNHLY and CDR2 is FYNNEI. This CDR3 contains 12 residues. CDR3 protein: CASSRNTGELFF. CDR3 in DNA: TGTGCCAGCAGTCGGAACACCGGGGAGCTGTTTTTT.

Comment on this clonotype: Its ends do not fully match the called genes, so a read error is possible. The CDR3 DNA follows: TGTGCTAGCAGCGTCTCCCCCAGCGGAGGCACAGATACGCAGTATTTT. It yields the protein CASSVSPSGGTDTQYF. V is TRBV7-7 and J is TRBJ2-3, with D perhaps matching TRBD2 (5 bases). The germline V gene has CDR1 SSHAT and CDR2 FNYEAQ (reference sequence). The CDR3 totals 16 residues. Filled out from reference TRBV7-7 and TRBJ2-3, the complete variable domain reads GAGVSQSPRYKVTKRGQDVTLRCDPISSHATLYWYQQALGQGPEFLTYFNYEAQPDKSGLPSDRFSAERPEGSISTLTIQRTEQRDSAMYRCASSVSPSGGTDTQYFGPGTRLTVL.

The chain recombines TRBV13 with TRBJ1-1, with D perhaps matching TRBD1 (5 bases). This CDR3 is built from 14 residues. Germline V lookup: CDR1 PRHDT, CDR2 FYEKMQ (reference sequence). Trimming removed 6 bases from V and 4 bases from J, with 15 bases in between. The CDR3 spells CASRSNRLSTEAFF. The CDR3 nucleotides are TGTGCCAGCAGGTCGAACAGGCTCAGCACTGAAGCTTTCTTT.

This clonotype turned up a few times. The chain has TRBV18 and TRBJ2-3; D unclear. The CDR3 has 12 residues. With 3 bases removed from V and 4 bases from J, the gap between germline ends came to 5 bases. CDR1 and CDR2 (germline): KGHSH, LQKENI. CDR3: CASSPSPDTQYF. The CDR3 coding sequence is TGTGCCAGCTCACCCTCACCAGATACGCAGTATTTT. The variable domain in full, with the rest retrieved from reference TRBV18 and TRBJ2-3, is NAGVMQNPRHLVRRRGQEARLRCSPMKGHSHVYWYRQLPEEGLKFMVYLQKENIIDESGMPKERFSAEFPKEGPSILRIQQVVRGDSAAYFCASSPSPDTQYFGPGTRLTVL.

This clonotype was observed many times. The genes are TRBV12-5 and TRBJ1-5; TRBD1 agrees at 7 bases. The CDR3 has 13 amino acids. V shed 3 bases, J shed 5 bases, and the junction held 1 base outside the gene matches. Germline V lookup: CDR1 LGHNT, CDR2 FRNRAP. CDR3 in DNA: TGTGCTAGTGGTTTAGACAGGGATCAGCCCCAGCATTTT. Translating it yields CASGLDRDQPQHF.

This clonotype has only a few counts. The chain uses TRBV3-1 and TRBJ1-6, with unresolved D. The germline V gene encodes CDR1 LGHDT and CDR2 YNNKEL (reference sequence). The CDR3 spans 15 residues. Trimming took 1 base from V and 6 from J, leaving 10 bases between them. CDR3 loop: CASSQGGVPNSPLHF. The DNA of the CDR3 is TGTGCCAGCAGCCAAGGAGGCGTACCTAATTCACCCCTCCACTTT.

The chain has TRBV27 and TRBJ2-1; TRBD2 is a possible D gene (6 bases). CDR3 size: 16 residues. The germline V gene has CDR1 MNHEY and CDR2 SMNVEV (reference sequence). The ends were cut back, 2 bases at V and 3 bases at J, with 14 bases in the middle. The CDR3 reads CASSLTRRGLYNEQFF. As DNA, the CDR3 is TGTGCCAGCAGTTTAACCCGGAGGGGTCTCTACAATGAGCAGTTCTTC.

This clonotype was counted at least ten times. The gene calls are TRBV6-1 and TRBJ1-4; TRBD1 is a possible D gene (5 bases). V dropped 1 base and J dropped 7 bases, with 10 bases sitting between them. The CDR3 spans 14 residues. Germline values: CDR1 MNHNS, CDR2 SASEGT. The CDR3 loop reads CASSEDRGGEKLFF. In DNA, the CDR3 is TGTGCCAGCAGTGAAGATAGGGGAGGTGAAAAACTGTTTTTT.

In its sample, this clonotype was seen many times. The V gene is TRBV9, the J gene TRBJ1-2, with TRBD1 identical over 9 bases. Trimming removed 4 bases from V and 5 bases from J; junction bases left unmatched: 6. The CDR3 covers 14 residues. Germline CDR1 SGDLS, CDR2 YYNGEE. The CDR3 DNA reads as TGTGCCAGCAGCCGGGACAGGGCCCCGTATGGCTACACCTTC. Translated, it gives CASSRDRAPYGYTF.

This clonotype was detected many times. V and J are TRBV6-5 and TRBJ2-7; possibly TRBD1 for D (6 bases). Germline CDR1 reads MNHEY; CDR2 reads SVGAGI. Deletions cut 5 bases from V and 5 bases from J, with 13 bases between. This CDR3 is 13 amino acids long. The CDR3 spells CASSEQQGHEQYF. The CDR3 DNA sequence: TGTGCCAGCAGTGAACAACAGGGCCACGAGCAGTACTTC.

By its share, this clonotype is medium-sized. This chain joins TRBV5-1 and TRBJ2-3, with a possible D match to TRBD2 (6 bases). CDR1 is SGHRS and CDR2 is YFSETQ in the germline V gene. The CDR3 spans 16 residues. V lost 2 bases to trimming and J lost 2 bases, with 15 bases between them. CDR3 region: CASSFGSGLLTDTQYF. Written as DNA, the CDR3 is TGCGCCAGCAGCTTTGGTAGCGGACTCCTCACAGATACGCAGTATTTT. Supplemented by reference TRBV5-1 and TRBJ2-3, the full variable domain reads KAGVTQTPRYLIKTRGQQVTLSCSPISGHRSVSWYQQTPGQGLQFLFEYFSETQRNKGNFPGRFSGRQFSNSRSEMNVSTLELGDSALYLCASSFGSGLLTDTQYFGPGTRLTVL.

This clonotype was found many times. This chain connects TRBV18 to TRBJ1-5, with a weak D call TRBD1 (5 bases). From germline, CDR1 is KGHSH and CDR2 LQKENI. V gave up 0 bases and J gave up 4 bases, with 13 bases separating them. The CDR3 totals 16 residues. CDR3 in DNA: TGTGCCAGCTCACCACCGGGGACGTTTCCTAATCAGCCCCAGCATTTT. Amino acids: CASSPPGTFPNQPQHF.

This clonotype has more than one count but fewer than ten. The chain recombines TRBV5-5 with TRBJ1-1; D is possibly TRBD1 (6 bases). The ends were cut back, 0 bases at V and 4 bases at J, with 13 bases in the middle. The CDR3 has 15 amino acids. Per germline, CDR1 SGHKS and CDR2 YYEKEE (reference sequence). CDR3 region: CASSLAGEERTEAFF. The CDR3, as DNA: TGTGCCAGCAGCTTGGCAGGGGAGGAGCGCACTGAAGCTTTCTTT.

There are many counts of this clonotype. The rearrangement uses TRBV7-2 and TRBJ2-1; no reliable D call. V shed 1 base and J shed 6 bases, with 7 bases lying between them. Germline assignment: CDR1 SGHTA and CDR2 FQGNSA. CDR3 length: 13 residues. The CDR3 DNA reads TGTGCCAGCAGCTTAGATAAGGTCAATGAGCAGTTCTTC. This encodes CASSLDKVNEQFF.

This clonotype was recorded many times. This rearrangement joins TRBV6-5 to TRBJ2-3; D uncertain. Trimming left V 0 bases short and J 2 bases short, with 12 bases between. This CDR3 has 16 residues. Germline V gene lookup returns CDR1 MNHEY and CDR2 SVGAGI. Here the CDR3 reads CASSYSPILSTDTQYF. Written as DNA, the CDR3 is TGTGCCAGCAGTTACTCCCCGATACTTTCCACAGATACGCAGTATTTT.